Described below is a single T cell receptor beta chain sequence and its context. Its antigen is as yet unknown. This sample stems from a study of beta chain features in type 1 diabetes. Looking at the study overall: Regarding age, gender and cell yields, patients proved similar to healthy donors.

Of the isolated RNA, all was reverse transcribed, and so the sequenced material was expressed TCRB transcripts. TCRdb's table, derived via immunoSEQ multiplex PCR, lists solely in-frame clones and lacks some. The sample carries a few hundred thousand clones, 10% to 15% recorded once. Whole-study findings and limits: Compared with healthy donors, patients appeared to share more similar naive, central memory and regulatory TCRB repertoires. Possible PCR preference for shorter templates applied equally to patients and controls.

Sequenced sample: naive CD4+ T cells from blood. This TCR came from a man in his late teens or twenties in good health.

CDR3 protein: CASSSPGQGVPEAFF. In DNA form, the CDR3 reads TGTGCCAGCAGTTCCCCGGGACAGGGAGTGCCTGAAGCTTTCTTT. The rearrangement uses TRBV7-2 and TRBJ1-1; 9 bases agree with TRBD1. The ends lost 6 bases at V and 6 bases at J; junction bases unmatched: 11. In germline, CDR1 is SGHTA, CDR2 FQGNSA. The CDR3 spans 15 residues.